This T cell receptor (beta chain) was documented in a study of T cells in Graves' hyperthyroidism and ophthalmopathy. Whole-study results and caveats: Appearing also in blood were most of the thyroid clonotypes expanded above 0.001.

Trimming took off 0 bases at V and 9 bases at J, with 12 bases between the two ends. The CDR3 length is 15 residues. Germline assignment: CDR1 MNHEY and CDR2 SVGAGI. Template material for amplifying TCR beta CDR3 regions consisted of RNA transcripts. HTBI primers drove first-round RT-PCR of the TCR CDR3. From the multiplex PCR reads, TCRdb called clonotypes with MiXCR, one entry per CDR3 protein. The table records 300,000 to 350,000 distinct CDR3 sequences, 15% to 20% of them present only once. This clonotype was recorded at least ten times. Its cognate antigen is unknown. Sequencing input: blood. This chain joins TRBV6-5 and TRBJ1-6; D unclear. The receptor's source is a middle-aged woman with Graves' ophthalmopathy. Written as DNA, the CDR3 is TGTGCCAGCAGTTACTCGAAGGGAGGCAGTTCACCCCTCCACTTT. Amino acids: CASSYSKGGSSPLHF.